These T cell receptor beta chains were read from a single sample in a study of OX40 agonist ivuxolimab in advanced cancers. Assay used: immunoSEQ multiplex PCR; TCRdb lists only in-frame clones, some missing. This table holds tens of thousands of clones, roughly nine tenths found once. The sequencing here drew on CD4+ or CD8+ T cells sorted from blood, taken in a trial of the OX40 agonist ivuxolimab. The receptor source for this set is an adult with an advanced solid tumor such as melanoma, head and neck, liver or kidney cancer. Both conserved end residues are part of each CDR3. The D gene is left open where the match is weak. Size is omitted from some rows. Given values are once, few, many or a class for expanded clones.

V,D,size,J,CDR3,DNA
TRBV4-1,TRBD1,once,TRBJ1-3,CASSQDGTGGNTIYF,TGCGCCAGCAGCCAAGACGGGACAGGAGGAAACACCATATATTTT
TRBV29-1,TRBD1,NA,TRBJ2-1,CGRYRGESSYNEQFF,TGCGGAAGATACAGGGGAGAAAGCTCCTACAATGAGCAGTTCTTC
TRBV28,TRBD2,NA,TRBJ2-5,CASSLRTSGRPSQETQYF,TGTGCCAGCAGTTTAAGGACTAGCGGGAGGCCTTCGCAAGAGACCCAGTACTTC
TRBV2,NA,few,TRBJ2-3,CASRRASTSLTDTQYF,TGTGCCAGCAGGCGCGCTAGCACCTCTTTGACAGATACGCAGTATTTT
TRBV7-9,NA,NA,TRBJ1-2,CASSFQTGPNEGYTF,TGTGCCAGCAGCTTCCAGACAGGACCTAATGAGGGCTACACCTTC
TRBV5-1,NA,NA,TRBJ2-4,CASSPWPPRRQLAKNIQYF,TGCGCCAGCAGCCCCTGGCCCCCACGGCGGCAGTTAGCCAAAAACATTCAGTACTTC
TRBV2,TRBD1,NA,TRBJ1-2,CASSRTGEVEGYTF,TGTGCCAGCAGCCGGACAGGGGAGGTTGAAGGCTACACCTTC
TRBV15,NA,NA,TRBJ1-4,CATSRHVQGNEKLFF,TGTGCCACCAGCAGACACGTACAGGGCAATGAAAAACTGTTTTTT
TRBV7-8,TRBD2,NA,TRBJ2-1,CASSSRTSGTHNEQFF,TGTGCCAGCAGCTCGCGGACTAGCGGGACACACAATGAGCAGTTCTTC
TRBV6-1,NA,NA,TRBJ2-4,CASSESGFSAAKNIQYF,TGTGCCAGCAGTGAATCGGGCTTTTCAGCGGCCAAAAACATTCAGTACTTC
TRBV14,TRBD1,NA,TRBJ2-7,CASSQGPGQTYEQYF,TGTGCCAGCAGCCAAGGCCCGGGACAGACCTACGAGCAGTACTTC
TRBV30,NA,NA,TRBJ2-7,CAFISRGTGEQYF,TGTGCCTTTATCTCTAGGGGAACGGGCGAGCAGTACTTC
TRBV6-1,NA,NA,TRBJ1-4,CASSEWGQTNEKLFF,TGTGCCAGCAGTGAATGGGGACAAACTAATGAAAAACTGTTTTTT
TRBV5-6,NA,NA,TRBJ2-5,CASSLGGLATRVETQYF,TGTGCCAGCAGCTTGGGGGGGCTAGCGACGCGGGTGGAGACCCAGTACTTC
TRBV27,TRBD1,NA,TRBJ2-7,CASSLSGQGVYEQYF,TGTGCCAGCAGTTTGTCAGGACAGGGGGTATACGAGCAGTACTTC
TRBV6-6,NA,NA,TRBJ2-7,CASSKDSSYEQYF,TGTGCCAGCAGTAAGGACAGTTCCTACGAGCAGTACTTC
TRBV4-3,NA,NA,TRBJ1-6,CASSQGDRQATPLHF,TGCGCCAGCAGCCAAGGGGATCGGCAGGCTACACCCCTCCACTTT
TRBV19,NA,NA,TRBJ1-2,CASSIAGLSYGYTF,TGTGCCAGTAGTATAGCTGGACTGAGCTATGGCTACACCTTC
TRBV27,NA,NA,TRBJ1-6,CASSLQGGNSPLHF,TGTGCCAGCAGTTTACAGGGTGGCAATTCACCCCTCCACTTT
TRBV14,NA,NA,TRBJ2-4,CASSQRGDKNIQYF,TGTGCCAGCAGCCAAAGAGGGGACAAAAACATTCAGTACTTC
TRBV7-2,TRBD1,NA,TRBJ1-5,CASSLEGQSNQPQHF,TGTGCCAGCAGCTTAGAGGGACAGAGCAATCAGCCCCAGCATTTT
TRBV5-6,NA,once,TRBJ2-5,CASSFVGETQYF,TGTGCCAGCAGCTTTGTGGGGGAGACCCAGTACTTC
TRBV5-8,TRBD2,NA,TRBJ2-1,CASSLWASGDNEQFF,TGTGCCAGCAGCTTATGGGCTAGCGGGGACAATGAGCAGTTCTTC
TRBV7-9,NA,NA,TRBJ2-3,CASSLVADTQYF,TGTGCCAGCAGCTTAGTAGCGGATACGCAGTATTTT
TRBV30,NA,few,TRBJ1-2,CAWSSPRGRNTF,TGTGCCTGGAGTTCTCCTCGGGGGCGAAACACCTTC
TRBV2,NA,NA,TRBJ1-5,CASRYREAGQPQHF,TGTGCCAGCAGGTACAGGGAGGCAGGTCAGCCCCAGCATTTT
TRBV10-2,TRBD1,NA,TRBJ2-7,CASRTGYYEQYF,TGCGCCAGCAGGACAGGGTACTACGAGCAGTACTTC